The 30 T cell receptor beta chains listed next were all sequenced from one sample in a study of OX40 agonist ivuxolimab in advanced cancers. Only in-frame clones appear in the TCRdb table, and some are missing; sequencing was by immunoSEQ multiplex PCR. The table includes tens of thousands of clones, approximately 89% detected once. Sequenced material: CD4+ or CD8+ T cells sorted from blood, taken in a trial of the OX40 agonist ivuxolimab. Receptor source: an adult with an advanced solid tumor such as melanoma, head and neck, liver or kidney cancer.

The chain is built from TRBV5-4 and TRBJ2-2, with D possibly being TRBD2 (6 bases). The CDR3 length is 15 residues. The V end lost 1 base, the J end lost 3 bases, and 10 bases lay between the germline ends. Germline assignment: CDR1 SGHNT and CDR2 YYREEE (reference sequence). The chain's CDR3 is CASSLTGVYTGELFF. The CDR3 nucleotides are TGTGCCAGCAGCTTGACGGGGGTTTACACCGGGGAGCTGTTTTTT.

The chain joins TRBV18 to TRBJ1-5, with D unclear. This CDR3 is 15 amino acids long. V was cut by 2 bases and J by 1 base, with 9 bases left in between. CDR1 is KGHSH, CDR2 LQKENI, per germline. The CDR3: CASSPLGASNQPQHF. CDR3 DNA: TGTGCCAGCTCACCATTGGGCGCGAGCAATCAGCCCCAGCATTTT.

The V and J genes are TRBV6-1 and TRBJ2-1; D might be TRBD2 (7 bases). CDR1 and CDR2 (germline): MNHNS, SASEGT. The CDR3 totals 14 residues. Trimming cost V 9 bases and J 2 bases, with 14 bases left between them. In DNA, the CDR3 is TGTGCCAGTGAGGGGAGGGGGGCCTACAATGAGCAGTTCTTC. Translating gives CASEGRGAYNEQFF.

The chain carries TRBV6-1 and TRBJ1-1, with 7 positions matching TRBD1. CDR3 size: 14 residues. The trim removed 2 bases at V and 0 bases at J, leaving 0 bases unmatched. Germline CDR1 reads MNHNS; CDR2 reads SASEGT. CDR3 DNA sequence: TGTGCCAGCAGTGAACAGGGGGTGAACACTGAAGCTTTCTTT. Its protein is CASSEQGVNTEAFF.

The chain recombines TRBV5-6 with TRBJ1-3, with TRBD1 as a possible D gene (6 bases). CDR3 length: 14 residues. Germline CDR1 reads SGHDT; CDR2 reads YYEEEE. Deletions cut 0 bases from V and 7 bases from J, with 11 bases between. CDR3 nucleotide sequence: TGTGCCAGCAGCTTGGCTGGGACAAGGAACACCATATATTTT. Amino acids: CASSLAGTRNTIYF. The entire variable domain, with the rest obtained from reference TRBV5-6 and TRBJ1-3, is as follows: DAGVTQSPTHLIKTRGQQVTLRCSPKSGHDTVSWYQQALGQGPQFIFQYYEEEERQRGNFPDRFSGHQFPNYSSELNVNALLLGDSALYLCASSLAGTRNTIYFGEGSWLTVV.

The rearrangement links TRBV28 to TRBJ2-7; TRBD1 matches 7 bases. Trimming at V came to 5 bases and at J to 6 bases, leaving 4 bases not matched to a gene. Germline V gene sequence: CDR1 MDHEN, CDR2 SYDVKM. The CDR3 extends over 12 amino acids. Here the CDR3 DNA reads TGTGCCAGCAGTCTGACAGGGTTCGAGCAGTACTTC. This encodes CASSLTGFEQYF.

V gene TRBV29-1 combines with J gene TRBJ2-1; D is possibly TRBD2 (5 bases). CDR1 SQVTM and CDR2 ANQGSEA come from the germline V gene. This CDR3 is built from 13 residues. With 7 bases removed from V and 7 bases from J, the gap between germline ends came to 17 bases. The CDR3 is CSGGLARWNEQFF. CDR3 nucleotide sequence: TGCAGCGGAGGTCTAGCCCGATGGAATGAGCAGTTCTTC.

The V gene is TRBV7-2, the J gene TRBJ1-1; no reliable D call. CDR1 and CDR2 (germline): SGHTA, FQGNSA. The V gene lost 6 bases and the J gene lost 3 bases, with 14 bases spanning the gap. The CDR3 has 14 amino acids. CDR3 DNA: TGTGCCAGCAGTCATCCCACCAGGTACACTGAAGCTTTCTTT. This sequence encodes CASSHPTRYTEAFF.

The rearrangement joins TRBV5-1 to TRBJ1-2; tentatively, D is TRBD1 (5 bases). Germline V lookup: CDR1 SGHRS, CDR2 YFSETQ. V dropped 0 bases and J dropped 1 base, with 10 bases sitting between them. The CDR3 totals 15 residues. This CDR3 reads CASSLAPDSNYGYTF. In DNA form, the CDR3 reads TGCGCCAGCAGCTTGGCCCCAGACAGTAACTATGGCTACACCTTC.

The chain recombines TRBV29-1 with TRBJ2-2; 10 bases align to TRBD1. Looked up from germline, CDR1 is SQVTM and CDR2 is ANQGSEA. The CDR3 is 16 amino acids. V gave up 3 bases and J gave up 4 bases; unmatched junction bases: 8. CDR3 bases: TGCAGCGTTGATGCGACAGGGGGCGAGGGCACCGGGGAGCTGTTTTTT. Amino acids: CSVDATGGEGTGELFF.

Only one count was recorded for this clone. This chain connects TRBV27 to TRBJ2-2; 9 positions agree with TRBD1. Germline CDR1 is MNHEY and CDR2 is SMNVEV (reference sequence). This CDR3 contains 17 residues. The V and J ends lost 8 bases and 4 bases, in that order; junction bases with no gene match: 14. In nucleotides, the CDR3 is TGTGCCAGCCTCGCTAGGACAGGGGAGTTTTTCACCGGGGAGCTGTTTTTT. Its protein is CASLARTGEFFTGELFF.

Here the CDR3 DNA reads TGTGCCAGCAGCCGAGTAACTGAGATTGAAGCTTTCTTT. It encodes CASSRVTEIEAFF. J is TRBJ1-1 and V is TRBV7-9; no reliable D call. V dropped 5 bases and J dropped 7 bases, with 14 bases sitting between them. The length of the CDR3 is 13 residues. The germline V gene has CDR1 SEHNR and CDR2 FQNEAQ (reference sequence).

This clone was observed once. The chain joins TRBV28 to TRBJ1-1, with TRBD1 identical over 8 bases. J gave up 7 bases and V 2 bases, and 6 bases lay outside the gene matches. CDR1 and CDR2 from the germline V gene are MDHEN and SYDVKM. This CDR3 is 14 amino acids long. CDR3 loop: CASSLQTGALEAFF. CDR3 nucleotides: TGTGCCAGCAGTTTACAGACAGGGGCCCTTGAAGCTTTCTTT.

V gene TRBV11-2 combines with J gene TRBJ1-2, with unresolved D. Germline V CDR1 and CDR2: SGHAT, FQNNGV. The CDR3 is 14 amino acids. V was cut by 5 bases and J by 3 bases, with 13 bases left in between. The CDR3 sequence: CASSKQRVDYGYTF. CDR3 nucleotides: TGTGCCAGCAGCAAGCAAAGGGTGGACTATGGCTACACCTTC.

This clone has only a few counts. V is TRBV19 and J is TRBJ1-1; D is uncertain. Germline values: CDR1 LNHDA, CDR2 SQIVND (reference sequence). V lost 8 bases to trimming and J lost 5 bases, with 6 bases between them. This CDR3 comprises 10 residues. CDR3 in amino acids: CASFPTEAFF. Written as DNA, the CDR3 is TGTGCCAGTTTCCCGACTGAAGCTTTCTTT.

The chain carries TRBV29-1 and TRBJ2-5; D is tentatively TRBD1 or TRBD2 (5 bases each). Germline CDR1 reads SQVTM; CDR2 reads ANQGSEA. The CDR3 sequence is 13 residues long. V shed 8 bases and J shed 1 base, with 14 bases lying between them. The CDR3 DNA follows: TGCAGCTTGGGGGAACAGCTCCAAGAGACCCAGTACTTC. Residues: CSLGEQLQETQYF. The variable domain in full, with the rest retrieved from reference TRBV29-1 and TRBJ2-5, is SAVISQKPSRDICQRGTSLTIQCQVDSQVTMMFWYRQQPGQSLTLIATANQGSEATYESGFVIDKFPISRPNLTFSTLTVSNMSPEDSSIYLCSLGEQLQETQYFGPGTRLLVL.

This chain connects TRBV7-2 to TRBJ2-7, with D possibly TRBD1 on 7 matching bases. CDR3 length: 15 residues. The germline V gene encodes CDR1 SGHTA and CDR2 FQGNSA. Trimming pared 2 bases from V and 2 bases from J, leaving 13 bases between. The CDR3, as DNA: TGTGCCAGCAGCTTATATGCAGGGGGGACCTACGAGCAGTACTTC. This sequence encodes CASSLYAGGTYEQYF.

This chain connects TRBV19 to TRBJ2-3; 9 nucleotides align to TRBD1. CDR1 and CDR2 from the germline V gene are LNHDA and SQIVND (reference sequence). The CDR3 contains 13 residues. The V gene end was trimmed by 9 bases and the J gene end by 2 bases; junction bases not matched to a gene: 3. For the CDR3, the DNA is TGTGCCAGCGGACAGGGGTACACAGATACGCAGTATTTT. Translated, it gives CASGQGYTDTQYF.

V is TRBV19 and J is TRBJ2-7; 7 bases are a match to TRBD2. The germline gives CDR1 LNHDA, CDR2 SQIVND (reference sequence). This CDR3 has 13 residues. J gave up 2 bases and V 5 bases, and 3 bases lay outside the gene matches. The CDR3 is CASSAGRTYEQYF. CDR3 DNA: TGTGCCAGTAGTGCCGGGAGGACCTACGAGCAGTACTTC.

This rearrangement joins TRBV9 to TRBJ2-5; D not resolved. The CDR3 extends over 12 amino acids. Looked up from germline, CDR1 is SGDLS and CDR2 is YYNGEE. The V end lost 4 bases, the J end lost 5 bases, and 9 bases lay between the germline ends. CDR3 in amino acids: CASSPSGETQYF. CDR3 sequence (DNA): TGTGCCAGCAGCCCTTCCGGGGAGACCCAGTACTTC.

V gene TRBV5-1 combines with J gene TRBJ1-1; D call uncertain. Germline V gives CDR1 SGHRS, CDR2 YFSETQ. This CDR3 contains 13 residues. V lost 4 bases, J lost 3 bases, and 10 bases lay in between. This CDR3 is CASSQNIDTEAFF. CDR3 nucleotide sequence: TGCGCCAGCAGCCAAAATATCGACACTGAAGCTTTCTTT.

The chain has TRBV28 and TRBJ2-1; D uncertain. The CDR3 is made up of 12 amino acids. From germline, CDR1 is MDHEN and CDR2 SYDVKM. V lost 5 bases and J lost 5, with 7 bases in between. The CDR3 DNA is TGTGCCAGCAGTATTTTCCACAATGAGCAGTTCTTC. It specifies CASSIFHNEQFF.

This sequence joins TRBV19 and TRBJ2-7, with D perhaps TRBD2 (6 bases). Trimming pared 9 bases from V and 0 bases from J, leaving 15 bases between. CDR1 and CDR2 (germline): LNHDA, SQIVND (reference sequence). The CDR3 is 14 residues long. CDR3 loop: CASSVAGSSYEQYF. Here the CDR3 DNA reads TGTGCCAGCTCGGTGGCGGGGAGCTCCTACGAGCAGTACTTC.

This clone turned up a few times. The V and J genes are TRBV19 and TRBJ1-5, with TRBD1 matching over 8 bases. CDR1 LNHDA and CDR2 SQIVND come from the germline V gene (reference sequence). Trimming removed 0 bases from V and 15 bases from J; junction bases left unmatched: 10. This CDR3 has 14 residues. The chain's CDR3 is CASSIDPGTGVRHF. Written as DNA, the CDR3 is TGTGCCAGTAGTATAGACCCGGGGACAGGCGTTCGGCATTTT.

The rearrangement links TRBV10-3 to TRBJ1-4; TRBD1 is a possible D gene (5 bases). This CDR3 region has 15 residues. Trimming pared 2 bases from V and 5 bases from J, leaving 12 bases between. Germline lookup yields CDR1 ENHRY and CDR2 SYGVKD. CDR3 loop: CAISEGAGVNEKLFF. The DNA of the CDR3 is TGTGCCATCAGTGAGGGGGCGGGGGTCAATGAAAAACTGTTTTTT.

This clone has only one observation. The chain's CDR3 is CASRSGTGLYEQYF. For the CDR3, the DNA is TGCGCCAGCAGATCCGGGACAGGGCTGTACGAGCAGTACTTC. The chain has TRBV5-1 and TRBJ2-7; 9 bases fit TRBD1. Germline trimming cut 5 bases from V and 4 bases from J; bases unmatched to any gene: 7. Germline V gene lookup returns CDR1 SGHRS and CDR2 YFSETQ. CDR3 size: 14 residues.

The chain combines TRBV7-8 with TRBJ2-5; D not resolved. The CDR3 is 12 residues long. V dropped 2 bases and J dropped 6 bases, with 7 bases sitting between them. CDR1 SGHVS and CDR2 FQNEAQ come from the germline V gene. CDR3 loop: CASSLNGQTQYF. The CDR3 DNA reads TGTGCCAGCAGCTTAAATGGTCAGACCCAGTACTTC.

The chain uses TRBV29-1 and TRBJ1-1, with TRBD1 matching 8 bases. V lost 7 bases, J lost 7 bases, and 11 bases stayed unmatched. The germline V gene has CDR1 SQVTM and CDR2 ANQGSEA. The CDR3 covers 13 residues. The CDR3 is CSALRWTGIEAFF. The CDR3 DNA reads as TGCAGCGCCCTAAGATGGACAGGGATTGAAGCTTTCTTT.

This clone was seen only a few times. The chain combines TRBV20-1 with TRBJ1-1, with D hard to call. V gave up 6 bases and J gave up 7 bases, with 12 bases separating them. Germline values: CDR1 DFQATT, CDR2 SNEGSKA (reference sequence). The CDR3 is made up of 11 amino acids. The CDR3 DNA reads as TGCAGTGCAGTAAAGTTTTTTGAAGCTTTCTTT. This codes for CSAVKFFEAFF.

This chain joins TRBV6-4 and TRBJ1-1; TRBD1 agrees at 8 bases. V lost 3 bases, J lost 1 base, and 13 bases stayed unmatched. CDR1 and CDR2 from the germline V gene are MRHNA and SNTAGT. The CDR3 runs 18 residues. CDR3 DNA: TGTGCCAGCAGTGAGGAGAGAGACAGGGGTCATCAGAACACTGAAGCTTTCTTT. Its translation: CASSEERDRGHQNTEAFF.